The subject of this entry is one T cell receptor (beta chain). Its matching antigen is unknown. The run depth of the assay was deep. Sequencing used immunoSEQ multiplex PCR; TCRdb keeps in-frame clones, though not all of them. Among around 2.5 million clones listed, approximately 93% were seen once. This sample is part of a study of shared clonotypes between healthy human individuals. The CDR3 runs 12 residues. Trimming shortened V by 5 bases and J by 4 bases, and 8 bases separated the two germline ends. Looked up from germline, CDR1 is MNHNY and CDR2 is SVGAGI (reference sequence). HIV-negative, healthy adults without recent acute infections or vaccinations were the donors. Study-wide results and limits: The expectation was that sequencing depth would affect clonotype sharing among donors.

The chain employs TRBV6-6 and TRBJ1-1, with D unresolved. This receptor was obtained from a man younger than 35 in good health. Some clones in this sample may be carry-over from other donors' samples. Sequencing used naive CD4+ T cells from PBMCs. The subset is: CD45RA+ positively selected. Written as DNA, the CDR3 is TGTGCCAGCAGTCCCCTGAGCACTGAAGCTTTCTTT. Encoded protein: CASSPLSTEAFF.